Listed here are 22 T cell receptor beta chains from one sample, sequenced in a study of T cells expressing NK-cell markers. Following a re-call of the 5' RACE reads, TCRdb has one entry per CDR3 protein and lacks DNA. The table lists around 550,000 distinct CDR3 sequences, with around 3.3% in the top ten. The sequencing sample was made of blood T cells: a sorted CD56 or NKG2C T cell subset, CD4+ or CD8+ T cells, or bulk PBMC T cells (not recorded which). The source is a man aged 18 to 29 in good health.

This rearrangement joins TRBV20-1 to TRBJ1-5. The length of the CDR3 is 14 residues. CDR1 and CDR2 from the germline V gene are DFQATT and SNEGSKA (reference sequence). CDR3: CSARSLGGDQPQHF.

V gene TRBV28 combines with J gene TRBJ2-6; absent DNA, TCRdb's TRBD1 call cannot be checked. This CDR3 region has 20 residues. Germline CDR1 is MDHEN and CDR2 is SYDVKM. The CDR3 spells CASSGPGNRGQLDWANVLTF.

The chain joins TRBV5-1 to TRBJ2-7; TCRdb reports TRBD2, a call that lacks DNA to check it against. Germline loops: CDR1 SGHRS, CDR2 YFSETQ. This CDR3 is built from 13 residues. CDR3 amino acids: CASSSGGTAEQYF.

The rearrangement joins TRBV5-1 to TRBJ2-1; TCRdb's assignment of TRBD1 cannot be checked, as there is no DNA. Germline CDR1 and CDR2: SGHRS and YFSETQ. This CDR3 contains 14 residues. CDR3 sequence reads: CASSLFRGEDEQFF.

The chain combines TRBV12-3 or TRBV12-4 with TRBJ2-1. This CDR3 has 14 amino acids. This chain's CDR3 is CASSLAGVYNEQFF.

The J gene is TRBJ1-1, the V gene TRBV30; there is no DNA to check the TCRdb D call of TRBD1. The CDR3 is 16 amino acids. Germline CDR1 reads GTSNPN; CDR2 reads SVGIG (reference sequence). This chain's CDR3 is CAWSVGTGSMNTEAFF.

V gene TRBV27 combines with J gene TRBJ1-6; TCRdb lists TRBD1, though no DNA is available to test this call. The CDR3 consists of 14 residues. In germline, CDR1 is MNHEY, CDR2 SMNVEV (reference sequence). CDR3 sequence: CASRGLGARGTLHF.

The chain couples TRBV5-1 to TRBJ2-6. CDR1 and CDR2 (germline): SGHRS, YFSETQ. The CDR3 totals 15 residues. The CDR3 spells CASSLELLGANVLTF.

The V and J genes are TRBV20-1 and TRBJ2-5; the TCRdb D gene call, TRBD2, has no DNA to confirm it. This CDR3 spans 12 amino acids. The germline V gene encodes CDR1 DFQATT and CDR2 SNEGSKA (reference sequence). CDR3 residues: CSAPRAQETQYF.

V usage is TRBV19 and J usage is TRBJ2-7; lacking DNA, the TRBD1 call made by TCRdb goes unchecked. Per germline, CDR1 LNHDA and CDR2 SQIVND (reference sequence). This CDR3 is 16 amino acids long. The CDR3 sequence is CASSKYEGQGENRQYF.

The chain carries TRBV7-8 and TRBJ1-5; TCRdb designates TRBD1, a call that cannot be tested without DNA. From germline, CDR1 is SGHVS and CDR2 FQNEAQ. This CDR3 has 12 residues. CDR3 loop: CASSPGPGSQHF.

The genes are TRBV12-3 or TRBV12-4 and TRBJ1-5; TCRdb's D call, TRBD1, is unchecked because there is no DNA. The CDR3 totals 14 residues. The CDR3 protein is CASAYRAFDQPQHF.

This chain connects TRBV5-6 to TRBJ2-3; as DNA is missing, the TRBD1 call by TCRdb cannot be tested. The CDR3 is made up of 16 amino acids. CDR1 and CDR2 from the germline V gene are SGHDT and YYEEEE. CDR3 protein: CASSLVGRRGPDTQYF.

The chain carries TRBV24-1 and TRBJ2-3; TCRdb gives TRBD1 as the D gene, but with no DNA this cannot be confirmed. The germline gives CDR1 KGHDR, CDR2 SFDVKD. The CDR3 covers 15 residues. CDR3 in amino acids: CATSDSTGETDTQYF.

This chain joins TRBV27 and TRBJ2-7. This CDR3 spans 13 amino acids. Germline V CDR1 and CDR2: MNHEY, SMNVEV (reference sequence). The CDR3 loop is CASSFLASYEQYF.

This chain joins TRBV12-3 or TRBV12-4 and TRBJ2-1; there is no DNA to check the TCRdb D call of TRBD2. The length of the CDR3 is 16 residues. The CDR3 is CASSWVAGGRLYEQFF.

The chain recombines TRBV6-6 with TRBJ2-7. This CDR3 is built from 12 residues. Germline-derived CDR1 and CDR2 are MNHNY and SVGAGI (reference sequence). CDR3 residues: CASSYDDYEQYF.

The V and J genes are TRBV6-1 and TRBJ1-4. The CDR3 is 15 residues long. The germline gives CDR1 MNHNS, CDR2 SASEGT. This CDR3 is CASSEIWGVNEKLFF.

CDR3 protein: CSARGRPGQVTPKSSYNEQFF. The chain links TRBV20-1 to TRBJ2-1; TCRdb indicates TRBD1, and absent DNA this call remains unverified. Germline V lookup: CDR1 DFQATT, CDR2 SNEGSKA (reference sequence). This CDR3 has 21 amino acids.

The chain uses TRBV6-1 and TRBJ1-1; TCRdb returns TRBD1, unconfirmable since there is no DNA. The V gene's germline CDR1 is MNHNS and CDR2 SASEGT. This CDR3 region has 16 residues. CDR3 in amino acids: CASRLNRDARNTEAFF.

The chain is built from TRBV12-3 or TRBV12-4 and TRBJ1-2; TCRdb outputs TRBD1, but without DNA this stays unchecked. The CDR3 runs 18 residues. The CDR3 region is CASSKTRDRASGGYGYTF.

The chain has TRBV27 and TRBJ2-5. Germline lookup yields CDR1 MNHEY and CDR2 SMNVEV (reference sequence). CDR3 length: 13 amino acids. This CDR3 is CASSLAQKETQYF.